Below are 23 T cell receptor beta chains sequenced from a single sample in a study of T cell repertoires in cytomegalovirus infection. Each CDR3 protein is one row after TCRdb ran MiXCR on the reads. This table has 310,000 or so distinct CDR3 sequences, 25% appearing once. The sequenced sample was PBMCs. The receptors here all came from a human donor in good health (CMV status not recorded). Some clones in this sample may be carry-over from other donors' samples.

Many counts were recorded for this clonotype. V gene TRBV7-3 combines with J gene TRBJ2-1, with D hard to call. The CDR3 contains 14 residues. The ends were cut back, 2 bases at V and 5 bases at J, with 10 bases in the middle. Germline lookup yields CDR1 SGHTA and CDR2 FQGTGA. CDR3 protein: CASSLSDGDNEQFF. DNA for the CDR3: TGTGCCAGCAGCTTATCCGACGGAGACAATGAGCAGTTCTTC.

V and J are TRBV9 and TRBJ1-1; D not resolved. The CDR3 contains 13 residues. V lost 1 base and J lost 5, with 9 bases in between. Per the germline V gene, CDR1 is SGDLS and CDR2 is YYNGEE. The CDR3 reads CASSVTAWTEAFF. The DNA of the CDR3 is TGTGCCAGCAGCGTAACGGCCTGGACTGAAGCTTTCTTT.

This clonotype was detected many times. This chain links TRBV7-2 with TRBJ2-7, with D hard to call. The CDR3 has 15 residues. The V gene lost 5 bases and the J gene lost 8 bases, with 22 bases spanning the gap. Germline-derived CDR1 and CDR2 are SGHTA and FQGNSA. The CDR3 region has the DNA TGTGCCAGCAGCCAAGGGTCCAGAACACTTCTCAAGCAGTACTTC. It is translated as CASSQGSRTLLKQYF.

This clonotype was seen ten or more times. The chain's CDR3 is CASSLEASGAYEQYF. The CDR3 nucleotides are TGTGCCAGCAGCTTAGAGGCTAGCGGGGCGTACGAGCAGTACTTC. The chain is built from TRBV7-2 and TRBJ2-7, with TRBD2 matching over 9 bases. V lost 1 base to trimming and J lost 4 bases; unmatched junction nucleotides: 5. CDR3 length: 15 amino acids. Germline V gene data show CDR1 as SGHTA and CDR2 as FQGNSA.

The V gene is TRBV6-2 or TRBV6-3, the J gene TRBJ2-7; maybe TRBD2 (5 bases). Trimming took off 1 base at V and 5 bases at J, with 12 bases between the two ends. There are 14 residues in the CDR3. Germline CDR1 MNHEY, CDR2 SVGEGT. The CDR3 loop reads CASSYFSELHEQYF. Here the CDR3 DNA reads TGTGCCAGCAGTTACTTTAGCGAGCTCCACGAGCAGTACTTC.

The V call is TRBV4-1, the J call TRBJ2-3; TRBD1 or TRBD2 may be the D gene (5 bases each). The CDR3 length is 16 residues. Trimming cost V 4 bases and J 4 bases, with 18 bases left between them. The germline V gene encodes CDR1 MGHRA and CDR2 YSYEKL. CDR3 nucleotides: TGCGCCAGCAGCCCCACGCCGGGACCCGGGGCAGATACGCAGTATTTT. Residues: CASSPTPGPGADTQYF.

This clonotype has ten or more counts. The chain is built from TRBV7-2 and TRBJ2-2, with D unclear. Trimming removed 3 bases at V and 5 bases at J, with 10 bases between. Germline V lookup: CDR1 SGHTA, CDR2 FQGNSA. CDR3 length: 14 amino acids. CDR3 sequence: CASSLRLWTGELFF. The CDR3 DNA reads as TGTGCCAGCAGCTTGCGCCTTTGGACCGGGGAGCTGTTTTTT.

The rearrangement joins TRBV11-2 to TRBJ2-3; the match to TRBD2 covers 9 bases. This CDR3 is 19 amino acids long. V trimming: 6 bases; J trimming: 4 bases; junction bases outside the gene matches: 20. Germline loops: CDR1 SGHAT, CDR2 FQNNGV. CDR3: CASSFRVLAGSTEADTQYF. The CDR3 DNA is TGTGCCAGCAGTTTTAGAGTGCTAGCGGGGTCAACCGAGGCAGATACGCAGTATTTT.

This clonotype was recorded at least ten times. One junction end does not reproduce the germline sequence, and a read error may be involved. The gene calls are TRBV20-1 and TRBJ2-7; 8 positions match TRBD2. CDR1 and CDR2 (germline): DFQATT, SNEGSKA (reference sequence). This CDR3 comprises 14 residues. In nucleotides, the CDR3 is TGCAGTGCTAGAGAAGGGCTAGATAGCGGGAAACGCAGCTTC. Translating it yields CSAREGLDSGKRSF.

This clonotype showed up just a few times. The rearrangement uses TRBV6-2 or TRBV6-3 and TRBJ1-5; possible D gene TRBD1, 6 bases. This CDR3 spans 15 amino acids. Trimming removed 6 bases from V and 5 bases from J, with 17 bases in between. Germline loops: CDR1 MNHEY, CDR2 SVGEGT. The CDR3 loop reads CASSRGQFQDQPQHF. CDR3 nucleotides: TGTGCCAGCAGCCGCGGACAGTTTCAAGATCAGCCCCAGCATTTT.

The chain employs TRBV11-2 and TRBJ1-3, with D uncertain. There are 14 residues in the CDR3. Deletions cut 2 bases from V and 7 bases from J, with 12 bases between. CDR1 is SGHAT and CDR2 is FQNNGV in the germline V gene. The DNA for the CDR3 is TGTGCCAGCAGCTTATCTTTTTCCGTGAACACCATATATTTT. This encodes CASSLSFSVNTIYF.

The J gene is TRBJ1-2, the V gene TRBV27; D is undetermined. CDR1 and CDR2 from the germline V gene are MNHEY and SMNVEV (reference sequence). This CDR3 is built from 13 residues. V shed 3 bases and J shed 5 bases, with 10 bases lying between them. The CDR3 DNA is TGTGCCAGCAGTTTGCGGGCCTTTTATGGCTACACCTTC. This sequence encodes CASSLRAFYGYTF.

The genes are TRBV2 and TRBJ1-6; D remains unclear. CDR1 is SNHLY and CDR2 is FYNNEI in the germline V gene. V lost 6 bases and J 11 bases, leaving 20 bases between the germline ends. The CDR3 has 15 amino acids. DNA for the CDR3: TGTGCCAGCAGGGACCTGGCTCGACTTATACCACCCCTCCACTTT. As protein: CASRDLARLIPPLHF.

This clonotype was detected many times. This chain links TRBV28 with TRBJ1-4; weak D call: TRBD1 (5 bases). Germline V lookup: CDR1 MDHEN, CDR2 SYDVKM. The CDR3 is 13 amino acids. Trimming pared 8 bases from V and 8 bases from J, leaving 15 bases between. The DNA of the CDR3 is TGTGCCAGCGCGGGGGGGGGTGACGAAAAACTGTTTTTT. Translated, it gives CASAGGGDEKLFF.

The V call is TRBV28, the J call TRBJ2-4; TRBD1 agrees at 7 bases. This CDR3 has 16 residues. The germline CDR1 and CDR2 sequences are MDHEN and SYDVKM. The V gene end was trimmed by 6 bases and the J gene end by 3 bases; junction bases not matched to a gene: 11. The CDR3: CASRPQGVRDKNIQYF. CDR3 sequence (DNA): TGTGCCAGCAGGCCTCAGGGGGTGAGGGACAAAAACATTCAGTACTTC. Full variable domain (remainder filled in from reference TRBV28 and TRBJ2-4): DVKVTQSSRYLVKRTGEKVFLECVQDMDHENMFWYRQDPGLGLRLIYFSYDVKMKEKGDIPEGYSVSREKKERFSLILESASTNQTSMYLCASRPQGVRDKNIQYFGAGTRLSVL.

V usage is TRBV5-1 and J usage is TRBJ1-6; perhaps TRBD1 as D (6 bases). The CDR3 sequence is 14 residues long. V was clipped by 2 bases and J by 6 bases, with 9 bases between them. In germline, CDR1 is SGHRS, CDR2 YFSETQ. The DNA for the CDR3 is TGCGCCAGCAGCTTAACAGGGATTAATTCACCCCTCCACTTT. Amino acid sequence: CASSLTGINSPLHF.

This chain uses TRBV27 with TRBJ1-6; unclear D gene. The CDR3 is 13 amino acids. Trimming took off 2 bases at V and 14 bases at J, with 13 bases between the two ends. In germline, CDR1 is MNHEY, CDR2 SMNVEV (reference sequence). CDR3 sequence: CASSLPPSGSLHF. CDR3 in DNA: TGTGCCAGCAGTTTACCGCCCTCGGGATCCCTCCACTTT.

The sample holds many counts of this clonotype. The chain has TRBV6-1 and TRBJ2-1; perhaps D is TRBD1 or TRBD2 (6 bases each). CDR1 MNHNS and CDR2 SASEGT come from the germline V gene. Trimming took off 10 bases at V and 5 bases at J, with 18 bases between the two ends. The CDR3 sequence is 14 residues long. The CDR3 is CATPTGGSHNEQFF. CDR3 in DNA: TGTGCCACGCCGACAGGAGGGAGCCACAATGAGCAGTTCTTC.

This clonotype was seen only a few times. The chain is built from TRBV2 and TRBJ2-1, with unresolved D. The germline CDR1 and CDR2 sequences are SNHLY and FYNNEI. V was cut by 11 bases and J by 8 bases, with 16 bases left in between. The CDR3 contains 12 residues. The CDR3 bases are TGTGCCGGTCGGGTCGGGCCAGATGAGCAGTTCTTC. Translated: CAGRVGPDEQFF.

This sequence joins TRBV27 and TRBJ1-2; 8 nucleotides agree with TRBD1. The V gene's germline CDR1 is MNHEY and CDR2 SMNVEV (reference sequence). V was clipped by 5 bases and J by 2 bases; unmatched bases: 10. The CDR3 is made up of 16 amino acids. DNA for the CDR3: TGTGCCAGCAGTGACCTGGGGACAGGTGGGAACTATGGCTACACCTTC. Translation gives CASSDLGTGGNYGYTF.

This clonotype came up many times. The rearrangement links TRBV7-2 to TRBJ2-1; 9 bases line up with TRBD2. The germline CDR1 and CDR2 sequences are SGHTA and FQGNSA. V trimming: 5 bases; J trimming: 4 bases; junction bases outside the gene matches: 9. The CDR3 has 16 residues. The CDR3 sequence: CASSQTTSGFYNEQFF. Here the CDR3 DNA reads TGTGCCAGCAGCCAAACGACTAGCGGATTTTACAATGAGCAGTTCTTC.

The chain recombines TRBV15 with TRBJ2-5; 7 nucleotides match TRBD2. The CDR3 length is 16 residues. Germline CDR1 LNHNV, CDR2 YYDKDF (reference sequence). Trimming cost V 1 base and J 4 bases; bases outside gene matches: 9. In nucleotides, the CDR3 is TGTGCCACCAGCAGAGGTGGGGGAGGGCCTGGAGAGACCCAGTACTTC. Its protein is CATSRGGGGPGETQYF. Drawing the rest from reference TRBV15 and TRBJ2-5, the complete variable domain is DAMVIQNPRYQVTQFGKPVTLSCSQTLNHNVMYWYQQKSSQAPKLLFHYYDKDFNNEADTPDNFQSRRPNTSFCFLDIRSPGLGDTAMYLCATSRGGGGPGETQYFGPGTRLLVL.

This clonotype was counted many times. V is TRBV7-9 and J is TRBJ2-1; the match to TRBD2 covers 10 bases. This CDR3 has 15 amino acids. V trimming: 2 bases; J trimming: 6 bases; junction bases outside the gene matches: 4. From germline, CDR1 is SEHNR and CDR2 FQNEAQ (reference sequence). The CDR3 loop is CASSLSSGSGNEQFF. The CDR3 DNA reads TGTGCCAGCAGCTTATCTAGCGGGAGTGGCAATGAGCAGTTCTTC.